Listed below are T cell receptor beta chains from one sample, sequenced in a study of post-analysis software for immune sequencing data. TCRdb used MiXCR to reprocess the PCR reads, holding one entry per CDR3 protein. The sample has hundreds of thousands of distinct CDR3 sequences, roughly 40% seen once. Sequenced material: blood. These receptor sequences come from a girl aged 5-17 years with multiple sclerosis. Both conserved end residues are part of each CDR3. Fields, in order: J gene, clone size, V gene, D gene, CDR3 protein, CDR3 DNA. D genes are given only for firm matches. Clone size, where shown, is once, few, many, or a class for clones that have expanded.

TRBJ2-5	NA	TRBV11-1	NA	CASSLALGEETQYF	TGTGCCAGCAGCTTAGCGTTAGGGGAAGAGACCCAGTACTTC
TRBJ1-2	NA	TRBV5-1	TRBD1	CASSLQQGEGYTF	TGCGCCAGCAGCTTACAACAGGGGGAAGGCTACACCTTC
TRBJ2-7	few	TRBV12-3/TRBV12-4	NA	CASSLSLEQYF	TGTGCCAGCAGTTTATCCCTCGAGCAGTACTTC
TRBJ2-1	few	TRBV12-3/TRBV12-4	NA	CASSFPAVINANEQFF	TGTGCCAGCAGTTTTCCGGCGGTTATAAATGCCAATGAGCAGTTCTTC
TRBJ2-3	few	TRBV2	TRBD1	CASSPGTGGGDTQYF	TGTGCCAGCAGTCCCGGGACAGGGGGCGGAGATACGCAGTATTTT
TRBJ2-7	NA	TRBV27	NA	CASSANGGGVHEQYF	TGTGCCAGCAGTGCAAACGGAGGCGGAGTCCACGAGCAGTACTTC
TRBJ1-2	few	TRBV7-8	NA	CASSSDTIYGYTF	TGTGCCAGCAGCTCCGACACCATCTATGGCTACACCTTC
TRBJ2-5	once	TRBV30	NA	CAWSGIAERETQYF	TGTGCCTGGAGTGGGATAGCGGAACGGGAGACCCAGTACTTC
TRBJ2-2	few	TRBV11-3	NA	CASSFSGTTTGELFF	TGTGCCAGCAGCTTCTCCGGGACAACTACCGGGGAGCTGTTTTTT
TRBJ2-3	NA	TRBV5-1	NA	CASSLGKGDTQYF	TGCGCCAGCAGCTTGGGTAAAGGGGATACGCAGTATTTT
TRBJ2-7	few	TRBV7-2	NA	CASSWIWGDTEQYF	TGTGCCAGCAGCTGGATATGGGGGGATACCGAGCAGTACTTC
TRBJ1-1	NA	TRBV7-9	NA	CASSPAYEAFF	TGTGCCAGCAGCCCCGCCTATGAAGCTTTCTTT
TRBJ2-6	NA	TRBV9	NA	CASSPHPGGANVLTF	TGTGCCAGCAGCCCCCACCCGGGCGGGGCCAACGTCCTGACTTTC
TRBJ2-3	NA	TRBV29-1	TRBD1	CSVDRTGNTQYF	TGCAGCGTTGATCGGACAGGGAACACGCAGTATTTT
TRBJ2-3	NA	TRBV5-1	TRBD1	CASSLDRGMDTQYF	TGCGCCAGCAGCTTGGACAGGGGTATGGATACGCAGTATTTT
TRBJ2-7	few	TRBV6-5	NA	CASSSDTVEQYF	TGTGCCAGCAGTTCGGACACCGTCGAGCAGTACTTC
TRBJ2-5	NA	TRBV12-3/TRBV12-4	NA	CTSSSGLKGSRETQYF	TGTACCAGCAGTTCCGGCCTAAAAGGGAGTAGGGAGACCCAGTACTTC
TRBJ2-3	few	TRBV21-1	NA	CASSKDRAGSSTDTQYF	TGTGCCAGCAGCAAAGATAGAGCGGGGTCGAGCACAGATACGCAGTATTTT
TRBJ1-1	few	TRBV7-7	NA	CASSFSLGRKNTEAFF	TGTGCCAGCAGCTTCTCCCTGGGACGGAAAAACACTGAAGCTTTCTTT
TRBJ2-5	NA	TRBV5-1	TRBD2	CASSLAPTSGSGQETQYF	TGCGCCAGCAGCTTGGCGCCGACTAGCGGGAGTGGTCAAGAGACCCAGTACTTC
TRBJ2-3	NA	TRBV5-1	NA	CASGQMADTQYF	TGCGCCAGCGGACAGATGGCAGATACGCAGTATTTT
TRBJ1-2	few	TRBV5-1	TRBD1	CASSSGTGLANYGYTF	TGCGCCAGCAGCTCCGGGACAGGGTTGGCTAACTATGGCTACACCTTC
TRBJ2-1	few	TRBV11-2	NA	CASSSGLANEQFF	TGTGCCAGCAGCTCGGGACTTGCCAATGAGCAGTTCTTC
TRBJ2-5	NA	TRBV5-5	NA	CASSAQGGRETQYF	TGTGCCAGCAGCGCTCAGGGGGGGCGGGAGACCCAGTACTTC